The 6 T cell receptor beta chains listed next were all sequenced from one sample in a study of T cell responses to AZD1222 COVID-19 vaccine. Libraries were prepared by immunoSEQ multiplex PCR; TCRdb keeps only in-frame clonotypes and omits some of them. The data contain over 150,000 clones, roughly 92% of them singletons. This material consisted of peripheral blood, taken 28 days after the second AZD1222 dose. These receptors were obtained from an adult who received the AZD1222 COVID-19 vaccine.

This sequence joins TRBV10-3 and TRBJ2-7; D gene uncertain. Trimming shortened V by 0 bases and J by 0 bases, and 9 bases separated the two germline ends. This CDR3 has 15 amino acids. CDR1 and CDR2 from the germline V gene are ENHRY and SYGVKD. The CDR3 spells CAISESAVSSYEQYF. As DNA, the CDR3 is TGTGCCATCAGTGAGTCGGCCGTTAGCTCCTACGAGCAGTACTTC.

The chain couples TRBV6-4 to TRBJ1-2, with D possibly being TRBD1 (6 bases). This CDR3 comprises 13 residues. Germline V gene sequence: CDR1 MRHNA, CDR2 SNTAGT. V was cut by 4 bases and J by 4 bases, with 10 bases left in between. In DNA form, the CDR3 reads TGTGCCAGCAGTGGGGACAATGGCTATGGCTACACCTTC. Translating it yields CASSGDNGYGYTF.

The gene calls are TRBV10-2 and TRBJ1-5, with D possibly TRBD1 on 6 matching bases. Trimming removed 3 bases at V and 6 bases at J, with 9 bases between. Germline CDR1 is WSHSY and CDR2 is SAAADI. This CDR3 has 13 residues. CDR3 in amino acids: CASSESGAQPQHF. CDR3 DNA: TGCGCCAGCAGTGAATCGGGGGCTCAGCCCCAGCATTTT.

The chain uses TRBV7-8 and TRBJ1-5, with D perhaps matching TRBD1 (6 bases). The CDR3 covers 15 residues. Per germline, CDR1 SGHVS and CDR2 FQNEAQ. V lost 5 bases and J lost 4, with 15 bases in between. The CDR3 bases are TGTGCCAGCAGCCGAGCCGGGACAAGGAATCAGCCCCAGCATTTT. As protein: CASSRAGTRNQPQHF.

The chain has TRBV19 and TRBJ1-6; perhaps TRBD1 as D (6 bases). Germline V gene sequence: CDR1 LNHDA, CDR2 SQIVND (reference sequence). CDR3 size: 18 residues. The V end lost 3 bases, the J end lost 0 bases, and 15 bases lay between the germline ends. Written as DNA, the CDR3 is TGTGCCAGTAGTATCTCGGACAGTCTCAGCTCCTATAATTCACCCCTCCACTTT. It specifies CASSISDSLSSYNSPLHF.

The V gene is TRBV14, the J gene TRBJ1-2, with D possibly being TRBD1 (5 bases). Germline assignment: CDR1 SGHDN and CDR2 FVKESK. The length of the CDR3 is 13 residues. V lost 3 bases and J lost 4, with 9 bases in between. CDR3 DNA sequence: TGTGCCAGCAGCCACGGACAATTCTATGGCTACACCTTC. Protein product: CASSHGQFYGYTF.